This record covers a single T cell receptor beta chain. The data stem from a study of PD-L1 blockade in urothelial cancer. As for the study in general: Analyses were performed on blood at 3 weeks after treatment start (the second dose) and at 6 weeks.

Time point meaning: pretreatment peripheral blood. PCRs each included synthetic TCR analog templates spiked in. Measured with immunoSEQ multiplex PCR; TCRdb has only the in-frame clones, and not every one. Of tens of thousands of clones in the sample, about 83% were seen once. The germline CDR1 and CDR2 sequences are SGHVS and FQNEAQ. Trimming cost V 5 bases and J 4 bases, with 20 bases left between them. There are 16 residues in the CDR3. The source was PBMCs, collected around atezolizumab (anti-PD-L1) treatment. The chain carries TRBV7-8 and TRBJ1-2, with a weak D call TRBD1 (6 bases). This receptor was obtained from a man aged 60 to 69 with urothelial cancer. The CDR3 region has the DNA TGTGCCAGCAGCGCAGCTTTTACAGGGAAGCCCTATGGCTACACCTTC. It specifies CASSAAFTGKPYGYTF.